These 7 T cell receptor beta chains originate from one sample sequenced in a study of cytomegalovirus exposure and HLA in healthy donors. It was with 60 Vbeta and 13 Jbeta primers that the PCR ran. Generated by immunoSEQ multiplex PCR, the TCRdb table keeps only in-frame clones and is missing some. The sample comprises over 130,000 clones, 80% of which are singletons, and 2% to 2.5% rests with the top ten. What was sequenced was PBMCs. These receptors were collected from a man aged 45-65 years in good health and CMV-seronegative.

The CDR3: CASSTREGYTGELFF. The CDR3 nucleotides read TGTGCCAGTAGTACGAGGGAGGGGTACACCGGGGAGCTGTTTTTT. The chain has TRBV19 and TRBJ2-2; 7 bases are a match to TRBD2. CDR3 length equals 15 residues. The germline CDR1 and CDR2 sequences are LNHDA and SQIVND (reference sequence). The junction had 5 bases not matched to a gene; V was cut back by 4 bases and J by 3 bases. Based on the CDR3 plus reference TRBV19 and TRBJ2-2, the full variable domain is DGGITQSPKYLFRKEGQNVTLSCEQNLNHDAMYWYRQDPGQGLRLIYYSQIVNDFQKGDIAEGYSVSREKKESFPLTVTSAQKNPTAFYLCASSTREGYTGELFFGEGSRLTVL.

For this clone: The sample has other DNA sequences that encode this CDR3 too. This chain links TRBV7-9 with TRBJ2-7, with TRBD1 matching over 10 bases. Germline lookup yields CDR1 SEHNR and CDR2 FQNEAQ (reference sequence). The CDR3 runs to 15 residues. The V gene end was trimmed by 5 bases and the J gene end by 3 bases; junction bases not matched to a gene: 7. The CDR3 sequence is CASSPRDRGYYEQYF. CDR3 sequence (DNA): TGTGCCAGCAGCCCCCGGGACAGGGGTTACTACGAGCAGTACTTC. The full variable domain, rest sourced from reference TRBV7-9 and TRBJ2-7, is DTGVSQNPRHKITKRGQNVTFRCDPISEHNRLYWYRQTLGQGPEFLTYFQNEAQLEKSRLLSDRFSAERPKGSFSTLEIQRTEQGDSAMYLCASSPRDRGYYEQYFGPGTRLTVT.

This rearrangement joins TRBV7-9 to TRBJ1-1; D may be TRBD1 (5 bases). CDR1 and CDR2 from the germline V gene are SEHNR and FQNEAQ (reference sequence). Trimming removed 0 bases from V and 8 bases from J, with 13 bases in between. The CDR3 extends over 14 amino acids. The CDR3 here is CASSLAGVNPEAFF. The CDR3 nucleotides are TGTGCCAGCAGCTTAGCAGGGGTCAACCCCGAAGCTTTCTTT.

The V gene is TRBV19, the J gene TRBJ2-3, with 9 bases that match TRBD2. The CDR3 is made up of 16 amino acids. Per the germline V gene, CDR1 is LNHDA and CDR2 is SQIVND (reference sequence). Losses at the gene ends were 5 bases for V and 2 bases for J; bases not matched to a gene: 8. CDR3 in amino acids: CASSPPLAGYTDTQYF. As DNA, the CDR3 is TGTGCCAGTAGTCCACCACTAGCGGGTTACACAGATACGCAGTATTTT.

This clone was seen a single time. The J gene is TRBJ2-2, the V gene TRBV9; 7 bases are shared with TRBD1. Germline-derived CDR1 and CDR2 are SGDLS and YYNGEE. This CDR3 spans 15 amino acids. V dropped 6 bases and J dropped 0; count of bases not matched to a gene: 5. The CDR3 DNA reads as TGTGCCAGCAACACAGGGGCGACGAACACCGGGGAGCTGTTTTTT. Protein product: CASNTGATNTGELFF.

The chain joins TRBV5-6 to TRBJ1-5; possibly TRBD1 for D (6 bases). This CDR3 comprises 15 residues. The V end lost 4 bases, the J end lost 0 bases, and 11 bases lay between the germline ends. From germline, CDR1 is SGHDT and CDR2 YYEEEE. CDR3 amino acids: CASSRTDYSNQPQHF. In DNA, the CDR3 is TGTGCCAGCAGCCGGACAGATTATAGCAATCAGCCCCAGCATTTT.

V is TRBV19 and J is TRBJ1-2; a weak D match, TRBD1 (5 bases). The V and J ends lost 3 bases and 4 bases respectively, with 15 bases between them. Germline V gene sequence: CDR1 LNHDA, CDR2 SQIVND (reference sequence). There are 15 residues in the CDR3. CDR3 sequence: CASSISSGDPYGYTF. DNA of the CDR3: TGTGCCAGTAGTATTTCCTCGGGGGACCCCTATGGCTACACCTTC.